The source of this T cell receptor beta chain is a study of cytomegalovirus exposure and HLA in healthy donors. Whole-study results and caveats: Later, an analysis showed that TCR beta chains associated with HLA were more clonally expanded than others that were equally common.

Points on this clone: What it binds is unknown.

The PCR had 60 Vbeta and 13 Jbeta primers. The protocol was immunoSEQ multiplex PCR, while the TCRdb copy is restricted to in-frame clones and leaves out a portion. The sample comprises about 150,000 clones, around 79% of which are singletons, and over 1.3% rests with the top ten. The CDR3 spans 16 residues. Trimming removed 1 base at V and 0 bases at J, with 10 bases between. Germline V CDR1 and CDR2: MDHEN, SYDVKM. The specimen was PBMCs. The rearrangement links TRBV28 to TRBJ1-3; tentatively, D is TRBD1 (5 bases). The sequence was collected from a man younger than 30 in good health and CMV-seronegative. CDR3 sequence reads: CASSLYQGSSGNTIYF. For the CDR3, the DNA is TGTGCCAGCAGTTTATATCAGGGCAGCTCTGGAAACACCATATATTTT.